This T cell receptor beta chain was observed in a study of blood T cells in healthy people across ages. Then a second PCR, running about 6 to 12 cycles, was carried out with a sample-barcoded 5' primer and a J-beta primer mix. TCRdb ran MiXCR on the 5' RACE reads and lists one entry per CDR3 protein. The top ten hold 3% of the sample, which has roughly 800,000 distinct CDR3 sequences, around 25% seen once. CDR1 SNHLY and CDR2 FYNNEI come from the germline V gene. J was trimmed by 7 bases and V by 6 bases; bases with no gene match: 10. CDR3 length equals 15 residues. There are a few counts of this clonotype. Antigen unknown. Those donating, healthy Caucasian individuals from Russia, were aged roughly 6 to 100. Notes on the study in general: The recorded TCR beta diversity per million T cells decreased in a roughly linear manner with age. Leaving the PBMCs unsorted stopped any conclusive comparison of naive versus antigen-experienced cells.

These records were also assigned to another study, of T cells of mothers and their children.

This sequence joins TRBV2 and TRBJ1-5; the match to TRBD1 covers 9 bases. The sequencing sample was made of blood. This clonotype was obtained from a boy younger than 18 in good health. The CDR3 DNA is TGTGCCAGCAGCCTCAACAGGGGGCGCGACCAGCCCCAGCATTTT. This sequence encodes CASSLNRGRDQPQHF.